The 7 T cell receptor beta chains presented below share a single source sample, sequenced in a study of T cell clonality in common variable immunodeficiency. Study results and limitations: Reportedly, TCR beta sequences from common variable immunodeficiency showed fewer deletions and N-nucleotide insertions.

Libraries were prepared by immunoSEQ multiplex PCR; TCRdb keeps only in-frame clonotypes and omits some of them. The sample holds about 26,000 clones, and no clone turns up only once. These receptors' antigens are unknown. The sequenced sample was peripheral blood mononuclear cells. Receptors were obtained from a human donor with common variable immunodeficiency.

As regards this clone: The read gets to within 3 residues of the CDR3 end, and the germline J gene fills in the rest. V gene TRBV7-2 combines with J gene TRBJ2-4; D may be TRBD2 (5 bases). Trimming removed 4 bases at V and 8 bases at J, with 15 bases between. The CDR3 totals 14 residues. Germline values: CDR1 SGHTA, CDR2 FQGNSA. Here the CDR3 reads CASSSAWGADIQYF. The part of the CDR3 DNA that was read is TGTGCCAGCAGCTCCGCCTGGGGAGCGGACATT.

This clone was recorded at least ten times. From the germline J gene comes the end of the CDR3, since the read stops 3 residues before it. The genes are TRBV7-2 and TRBJ2-5, with 11 bases that match TRBD2. The V segment lost 5 bases and the J segment 4 bases; nucleotides outside the gene matches: 3. CDR1 and CDR2 (germline): SGHTA, FQGNSA. The CDR3 runs to 14 residues. CDR3 DNA (partial): TGTGCCAGCAGCCCACTAGCGGGAGTAGAGACC. Its translation: CASSPLAGVET. The complete CDR3 protein is CASSPLAGVETQYF.

This clone showed up many times. Coverage ceases 3 residues before the CDR3 finishes, and the germline J gene fills in the end. The chain joins TRBV30 to TRBJ1-4; D is uncertain. In germline, CDR1 is GTSNPN, CDR2 SVGIG (reference sequence). The CDR3 is made up of 14 amino acids. V was pared by 1 base and J by 8 bases, with 14 bases between. The covered CDR3 bases are TGTGCCTGGAGTGCTGGGCTGATCAGCGAAAAA. Its translation: CAWSAGLISEK. In full, the CDR3 is CAWSAGLISEKLFF.

This clone occurred many times. The sequence runs out 3 residues before the end of the CDR3; the remainder is reconstructed from the germline J gene. This chain joins TRBV2 and TRBJ2-3; maybe TRBD1 (5 bases). Germline CDR1 is SNHLY and CDR2 is FYNNEI. There are 14 residues in the CDR3. Trimming removed 6 bases from V and 6 bases from J, with 16 bases in between. CDR3 DNA (partial): TGTGCCAGCAGCCCGACAGCGCTAGGGGATACG. Its translation: CASSPTALGDT. From start to end, the CDR3 is CASSPTALGDTQYF.

With respect to this clone: The DNA ends 3 residues before the CDR3 does, and the rest of the CDR3 is filled in from the germline J gene. V usage is TRBV11-2 and J usage is TRBJ2-7; D gene unclear. There are 15 residues in the CDR3. The V gene's germline CDR1 is SGHAT and CDR2 FQNNGV. Trimming left V 5 bases short and J 0 bases short, with 14 bases between. The CDR3 spells CASSPSRVGSYEQYF. Incomplete CDR3 DNA: TGTGCCAGCAGCCCAAGCCGGGTGGGCTCCTACGAG.

Ten or more counts support this clone. The read stops 3 residues short of the end of the CDR3; the missing end is completed from the germline J gene. This rearrangement joins TRBV19 to TRBJ1-6; 8 bases agree with TRBD1. Per the germline V gene, CDR1 is LNHDA and CDR2 is SQIVND (reference sequence). The CDR3 contains 16 residues. The V gene end was trimmed by 6 bases and the J gene end by 7 bases; junction bases not matched to a gene: 11. The CDR3 sequence is CASRDRETNLNSPLHF. The CDR3 bases that were read are TGTGCCAGTAGGGACAGGGAGACAAACCTAAATTCACCC.

This clone appeared many times. The read comes to an end 3 residues before the CDR3 does, leaving the germline J gene to fill in the end. The chain is built from TRBV7-7 and TRBJ2-5; 8 bases align to TRBD1. Trimming took 4 bases from V and 4 from J; bases not matched to a gene: 5. The V gene's germline CDR1 is SSHAT and CDR2 FNYEAQ (reference sequence). The CDR3 is 14 residues long. The CDR3 sequence: CASSSGQGPETQYF. The part of the CDR3 DNA that was read is TGTGCCAGCAGCTCCGGACAGGGACCAGAGACC.